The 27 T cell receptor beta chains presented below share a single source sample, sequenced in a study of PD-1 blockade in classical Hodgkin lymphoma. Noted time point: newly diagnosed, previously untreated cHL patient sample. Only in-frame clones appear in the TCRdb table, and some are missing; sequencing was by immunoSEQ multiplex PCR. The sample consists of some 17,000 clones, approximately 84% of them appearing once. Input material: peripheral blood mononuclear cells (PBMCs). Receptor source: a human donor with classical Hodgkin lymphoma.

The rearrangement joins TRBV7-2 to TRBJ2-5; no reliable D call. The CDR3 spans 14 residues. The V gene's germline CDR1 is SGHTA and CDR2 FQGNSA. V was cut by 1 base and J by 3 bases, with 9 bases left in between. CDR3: CASSLGTTKETQYF. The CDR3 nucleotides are TGTGCCAGCAGCTTAGGGACCACGAAAGAGACCCAGTACTTC.

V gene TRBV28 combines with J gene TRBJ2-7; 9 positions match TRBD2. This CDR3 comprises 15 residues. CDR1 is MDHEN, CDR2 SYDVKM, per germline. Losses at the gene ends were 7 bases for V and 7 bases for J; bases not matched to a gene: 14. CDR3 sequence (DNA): TGTGCCAGCAAGACTAGCGGACTATTACCTGGAGAGCAGTACTTC. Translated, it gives CASKTSGLLPGEQYF.

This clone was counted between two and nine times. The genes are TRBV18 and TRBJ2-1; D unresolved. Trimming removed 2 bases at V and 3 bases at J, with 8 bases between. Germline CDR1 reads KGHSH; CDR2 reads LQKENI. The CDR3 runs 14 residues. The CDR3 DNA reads TGTGCCAGCTCACCAATGGCTAGCTACAATGAGCAGTTCTTC. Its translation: CASSPMASYNEQFF.

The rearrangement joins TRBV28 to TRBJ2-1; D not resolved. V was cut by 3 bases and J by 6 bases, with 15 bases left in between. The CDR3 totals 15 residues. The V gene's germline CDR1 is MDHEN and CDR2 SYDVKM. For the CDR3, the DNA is TGTGCCAGCAGTTTCCAGAGCTTAATCGTCAATGAGCAGTTCTTC. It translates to CASSFQSLIVNEQFF. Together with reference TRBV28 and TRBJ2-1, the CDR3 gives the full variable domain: DVKVTQSSRYLVKRTGEKVFLECVQDMDHENMFWYRQDPGLGLRLIYFSYDVKMKEKGDIPEGYSVSREKKERFSLILESASTNQTSMYLCASSFQSLIVNEQFFGPGTRLTVL.

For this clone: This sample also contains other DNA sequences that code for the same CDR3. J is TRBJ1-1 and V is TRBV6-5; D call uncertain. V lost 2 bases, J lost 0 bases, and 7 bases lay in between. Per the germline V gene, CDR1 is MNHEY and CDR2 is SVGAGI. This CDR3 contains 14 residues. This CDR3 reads CASSYEGMNTEAFF. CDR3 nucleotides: TGTGCCAGCAGTTACGAAGGGATGAACACTGAAGCTTTCTTT.

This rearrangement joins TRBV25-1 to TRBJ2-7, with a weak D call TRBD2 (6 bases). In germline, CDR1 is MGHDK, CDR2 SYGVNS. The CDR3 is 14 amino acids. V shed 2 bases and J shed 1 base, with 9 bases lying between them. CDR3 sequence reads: CASSEQGGSYEQYF. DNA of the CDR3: TGTGCCAGCAGTGAACAGGGAGGTTCCTACGAGCAGTACTTC.

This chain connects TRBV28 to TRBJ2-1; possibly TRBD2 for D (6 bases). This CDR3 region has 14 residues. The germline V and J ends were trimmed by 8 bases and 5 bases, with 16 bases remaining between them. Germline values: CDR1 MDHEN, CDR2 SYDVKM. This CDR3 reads CASGLGGTNNEQFF. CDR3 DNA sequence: TGTGCCAGCGGGTTAGGCGGGACGAACAATGAGCAGTTCTTC.

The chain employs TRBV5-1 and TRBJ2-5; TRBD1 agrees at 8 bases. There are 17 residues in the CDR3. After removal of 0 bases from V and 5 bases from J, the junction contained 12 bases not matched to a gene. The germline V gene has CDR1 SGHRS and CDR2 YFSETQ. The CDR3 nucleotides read TGCGCCAGCAGCTTGGATGGAGCCAGGGGGCTTCGGGAGACCCAGTACTTC. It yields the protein CASSLDGARGLRETQYF.

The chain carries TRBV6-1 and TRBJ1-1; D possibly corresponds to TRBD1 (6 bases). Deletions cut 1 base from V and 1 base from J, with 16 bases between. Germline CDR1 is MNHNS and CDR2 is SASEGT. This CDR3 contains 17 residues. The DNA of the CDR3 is TGTGCCAGCAGTGAAGAGGTCGGGGGCCACGGGAACACTGAAGCTTTCTTT. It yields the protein CASSEEVGGHGNTEAFF.

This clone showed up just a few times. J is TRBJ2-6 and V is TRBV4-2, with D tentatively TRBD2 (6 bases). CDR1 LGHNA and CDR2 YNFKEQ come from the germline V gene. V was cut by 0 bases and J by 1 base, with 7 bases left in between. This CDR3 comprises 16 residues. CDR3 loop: CASSQEEGSGANVLTF. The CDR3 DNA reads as TGTGCCAGCAGCCAAGAGGAGGGGTCTGGGGCCAACGTCCTGACTTTC.

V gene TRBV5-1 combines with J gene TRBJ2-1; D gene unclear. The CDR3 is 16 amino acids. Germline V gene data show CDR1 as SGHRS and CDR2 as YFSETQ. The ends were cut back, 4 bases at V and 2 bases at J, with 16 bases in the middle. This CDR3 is CASSPFGDGAYNEQFF. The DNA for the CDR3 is TGCGCCAGCAGCCCCTTTGGTGATGGCGCCTACAATGAGCAGTTCTTC.

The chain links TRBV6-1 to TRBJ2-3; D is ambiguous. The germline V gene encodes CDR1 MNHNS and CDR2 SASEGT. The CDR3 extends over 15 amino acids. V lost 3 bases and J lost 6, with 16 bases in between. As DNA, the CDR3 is TGTGCCAGCAGTGACCTGCTCGGCGGTTGGGATACGCAGTATTTT. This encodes CASSDLLGGWDTQYF.

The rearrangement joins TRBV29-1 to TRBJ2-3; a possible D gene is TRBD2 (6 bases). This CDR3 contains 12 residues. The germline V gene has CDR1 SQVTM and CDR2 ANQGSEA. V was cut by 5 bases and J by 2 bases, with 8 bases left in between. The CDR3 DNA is TGCAGCGTTCTAGCGCCCACAGATACGCAGTATTTT. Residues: CSVLAPTDTQYF.

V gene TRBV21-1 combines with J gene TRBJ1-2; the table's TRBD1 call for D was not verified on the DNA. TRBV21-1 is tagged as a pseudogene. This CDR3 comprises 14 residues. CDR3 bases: TGTGCCAGCACCTATCCCACAGGGGGCAATGGCTACACCTTC. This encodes CASTYPTGGNGYTF.

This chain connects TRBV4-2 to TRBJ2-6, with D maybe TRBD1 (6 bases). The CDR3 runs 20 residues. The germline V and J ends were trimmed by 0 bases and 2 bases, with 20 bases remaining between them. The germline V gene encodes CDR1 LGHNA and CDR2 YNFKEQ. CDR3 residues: CASSQDHIGRGSTGANVLTF. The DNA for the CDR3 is TGTGCCAGCAGCCAAGATCATATAGGCAGGGGAAGCACTGGGGCCAACGTCCTGACTTTC.

This chain's CDR3 is CASSQDMSYEQYF. DNA of the CDR3: TGTGCCAGCAGCCAAGATATGTCCTACGAGCAGTACTTC. The rearrangement joins TRBV14 to TRBJ2-7; D is unclear. Trimming shortened V by 0 bases and J by 1 base, and 4 bases separated the two germline ends. Germline V gene sequence: CDR1 SGHDN, CDR2 FVKESK. The CDR3 extends over 13 amino acids. The entire variable domain, with the rest obtained from reference TRBV14 and TRBJ2-7, is as follows: EAGVTQFPSHSVIEKGQTVTLRCDPISGHDNLYWYRRVMGKEIKFLLHFVKESKQDESGMPNNRFLAERTGGTYSTLKVQPAELEDSGVYFCASSQDMSYEQYFGPGTRLTVT.

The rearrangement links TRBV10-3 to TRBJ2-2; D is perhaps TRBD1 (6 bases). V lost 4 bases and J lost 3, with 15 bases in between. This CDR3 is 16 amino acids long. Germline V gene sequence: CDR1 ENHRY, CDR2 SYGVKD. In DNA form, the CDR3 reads TGTGCCATCAGTGGGGACACACTTGAGGACACCGGGGAGCTGTTTTTT. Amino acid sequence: CAISGDTLEDTGELFF.

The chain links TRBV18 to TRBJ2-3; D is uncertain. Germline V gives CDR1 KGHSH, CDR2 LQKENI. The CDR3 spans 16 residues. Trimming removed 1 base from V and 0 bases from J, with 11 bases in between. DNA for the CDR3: TGTGCCAGCTCACCACTTTCTGGGTTAAGCACAGATACGCAGTATTTT. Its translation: CASSPLSGLSTDTQYF.

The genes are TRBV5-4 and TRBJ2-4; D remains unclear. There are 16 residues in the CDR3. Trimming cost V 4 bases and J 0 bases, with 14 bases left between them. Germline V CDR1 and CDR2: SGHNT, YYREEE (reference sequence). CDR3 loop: CASSQATDVAKNIQYF. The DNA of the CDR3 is TGTGCCAGCAGCCAAGCCACGGACGTAGCCAAAAACATTCAGTACTTC.

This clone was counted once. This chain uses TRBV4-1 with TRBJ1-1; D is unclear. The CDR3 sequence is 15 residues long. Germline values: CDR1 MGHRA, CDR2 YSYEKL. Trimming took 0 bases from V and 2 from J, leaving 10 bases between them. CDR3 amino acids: CASSQEASLNTEAFF. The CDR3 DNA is TGCGCCAGCAGCCAAGAGGCGAGCCTTAACACTGAAGCTTTCTTT.

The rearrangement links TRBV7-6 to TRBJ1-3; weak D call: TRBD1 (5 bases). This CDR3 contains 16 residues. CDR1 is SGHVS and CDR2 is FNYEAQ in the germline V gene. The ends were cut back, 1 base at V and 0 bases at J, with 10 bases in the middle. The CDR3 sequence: CASSLGEGPSGNTIYF. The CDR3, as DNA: TGTGCCAGCAGCTTAGGGGAGGGGCCCTCTGGAAACACCATATATTTT.

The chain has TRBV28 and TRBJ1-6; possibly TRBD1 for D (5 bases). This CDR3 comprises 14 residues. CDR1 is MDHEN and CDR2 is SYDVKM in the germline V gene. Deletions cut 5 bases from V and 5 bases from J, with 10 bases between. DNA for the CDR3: TGTGCCAGCAGTAACCAGGGTCATAATTCACCCCTCCACTTT. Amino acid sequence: CASSNQGHNSPLHF. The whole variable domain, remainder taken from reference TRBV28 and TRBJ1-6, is DVKVTQSSRYLVKRTGEKVFLECVQDMDHENMFWYRQDPGLGLRLIYFSYDVKMKEKGDIPEGYSVSREKKERFSLILESASTNQTSMYLCASSNQGHNSPLHFGNGTRLTVT.

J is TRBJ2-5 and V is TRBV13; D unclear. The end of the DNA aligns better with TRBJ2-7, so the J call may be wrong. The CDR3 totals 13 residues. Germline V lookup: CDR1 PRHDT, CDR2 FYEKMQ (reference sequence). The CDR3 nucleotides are TGTGCCAGCAGCCCACGTGGGCAATACGAGCAGTACTTC. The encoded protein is CASSPRGQYEQYF.

The CDR3 loop is CASSDQGTQYF. The CDR3 region has the DNA TGTGCCAGCAGTGACCAGGGGACCCAGTACTTC. V is TRBV2 and J is TRBJ2-5; maybe TRBD1 (5 bases). Germline CDR1 SNHLY, CDR2 FYNNEI. The CDR3 sequence is 11 residues long. Trimming took off 3 bases at V and 7 bases at J, with 6 bases between the two ends.

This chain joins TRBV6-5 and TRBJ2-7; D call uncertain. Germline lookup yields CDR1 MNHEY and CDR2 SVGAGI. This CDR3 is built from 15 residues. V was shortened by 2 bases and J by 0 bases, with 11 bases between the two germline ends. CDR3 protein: CASSYVGGFSYEQYF. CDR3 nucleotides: TGTGCCAGCAGTTACGTAGGCGGATTCTCCTACGAGCAGTACTTC.

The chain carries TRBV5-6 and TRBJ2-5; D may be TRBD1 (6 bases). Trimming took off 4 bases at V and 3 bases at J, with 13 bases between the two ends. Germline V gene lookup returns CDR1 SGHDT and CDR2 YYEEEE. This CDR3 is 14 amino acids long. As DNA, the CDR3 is TGTGCCAGCAGCCCCGGGACACTCAAAGAGACCCAGTACTTC. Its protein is CASSPGTLKETQYF.

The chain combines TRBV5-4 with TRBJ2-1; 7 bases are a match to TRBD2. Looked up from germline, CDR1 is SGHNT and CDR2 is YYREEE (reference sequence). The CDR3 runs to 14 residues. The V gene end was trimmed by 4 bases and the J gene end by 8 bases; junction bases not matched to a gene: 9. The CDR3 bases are TGTGCCAGCAGCCCGAGACTAGCAACCTATGAGCAGTTCTTC. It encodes CASSPRLATYEQFF.